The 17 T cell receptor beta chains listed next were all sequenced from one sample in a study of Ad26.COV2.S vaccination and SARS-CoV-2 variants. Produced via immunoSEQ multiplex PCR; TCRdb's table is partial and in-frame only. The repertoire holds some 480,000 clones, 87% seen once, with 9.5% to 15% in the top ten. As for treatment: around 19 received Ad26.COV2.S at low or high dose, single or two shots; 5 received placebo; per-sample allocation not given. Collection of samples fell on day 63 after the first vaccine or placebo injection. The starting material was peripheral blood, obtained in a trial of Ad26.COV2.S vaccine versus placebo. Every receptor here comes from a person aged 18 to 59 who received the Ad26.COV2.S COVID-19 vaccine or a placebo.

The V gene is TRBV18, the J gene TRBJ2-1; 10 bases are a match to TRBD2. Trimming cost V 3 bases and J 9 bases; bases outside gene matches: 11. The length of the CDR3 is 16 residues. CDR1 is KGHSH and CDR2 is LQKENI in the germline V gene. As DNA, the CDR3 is TGTGCCAGCTCACCTTTGTCGAGCGGGAGGGCCGTTGAGCAGTTCTTC. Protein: CASSPLSSGRAVEQFF.

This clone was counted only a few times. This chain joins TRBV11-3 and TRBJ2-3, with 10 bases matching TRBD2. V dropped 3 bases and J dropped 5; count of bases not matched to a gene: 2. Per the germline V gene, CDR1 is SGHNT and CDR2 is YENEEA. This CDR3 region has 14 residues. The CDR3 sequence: CASSFLAGGDTQYF. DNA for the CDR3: TGTGCCAGCAGCTTCTTAGCGGGAGGAGATACGCAGTATTTT.

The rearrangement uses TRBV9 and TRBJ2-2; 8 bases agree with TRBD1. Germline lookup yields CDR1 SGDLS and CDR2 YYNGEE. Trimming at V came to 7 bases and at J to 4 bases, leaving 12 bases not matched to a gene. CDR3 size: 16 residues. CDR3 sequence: CASGIGRGRVTGELFF. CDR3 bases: TGTGCCAGCGGTATCGGCAGGGGGCGCGTCACCGGGGAGCTGTTTTTT.

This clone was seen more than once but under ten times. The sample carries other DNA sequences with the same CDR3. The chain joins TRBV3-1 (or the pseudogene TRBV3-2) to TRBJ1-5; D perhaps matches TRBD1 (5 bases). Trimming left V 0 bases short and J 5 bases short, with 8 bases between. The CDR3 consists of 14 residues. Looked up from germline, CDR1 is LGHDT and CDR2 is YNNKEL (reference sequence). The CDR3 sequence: CASSQEGADQPQHF. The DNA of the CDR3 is TGTGCCAGCAGCCAAGAAGGGGCAGATCAGCCCCAGCATTTT.

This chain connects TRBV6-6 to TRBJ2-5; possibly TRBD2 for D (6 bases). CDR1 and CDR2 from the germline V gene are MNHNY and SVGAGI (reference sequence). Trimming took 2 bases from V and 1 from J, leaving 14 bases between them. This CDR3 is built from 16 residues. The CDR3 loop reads CASSYGGAGSQETQYF. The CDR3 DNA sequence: TGTGCCAGCAGTTACGGCGGGGCGGGCAGCCAAGAGACCCAGTACTTC.

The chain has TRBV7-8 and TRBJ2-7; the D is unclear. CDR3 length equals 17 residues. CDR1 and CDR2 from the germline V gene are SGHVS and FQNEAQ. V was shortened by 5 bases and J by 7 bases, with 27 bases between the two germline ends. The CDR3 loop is CASSPPRVAQFTEEQYF. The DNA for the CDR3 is TGTGCCAGCAGCCCCCCGCGCGTGGCCCAATTCACCGAGGAGCAGTACTTC.

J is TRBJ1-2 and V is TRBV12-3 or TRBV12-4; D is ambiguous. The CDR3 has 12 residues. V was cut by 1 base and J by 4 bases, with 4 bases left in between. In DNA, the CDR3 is TGTGCCAGCAGTTTAGGCAGCTATGGCTACACCTTC. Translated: CASSLGSYGYTF.

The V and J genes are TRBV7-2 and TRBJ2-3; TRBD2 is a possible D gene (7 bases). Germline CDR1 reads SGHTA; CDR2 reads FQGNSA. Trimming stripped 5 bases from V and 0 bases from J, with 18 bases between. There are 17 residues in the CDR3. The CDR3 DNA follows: TGTGCCAGCAGCCCCTGGGGGGGGCGGAAGAGCACAGATACGCAGTATTTT. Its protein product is CASSPWGGRKSTDTQYF.

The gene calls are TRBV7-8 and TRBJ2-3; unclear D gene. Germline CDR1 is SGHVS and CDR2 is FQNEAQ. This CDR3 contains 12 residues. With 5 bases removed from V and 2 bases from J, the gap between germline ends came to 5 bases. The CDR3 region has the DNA TGTGCCAGCAGCCCCAACACAGATACGCAGTATTTT. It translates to CASSPNTDTQYF.

The CDR3 region is CASSHWGQGARSYEQYF. The CDR3, as DNA: TGTGCCAGCAGCCATTGGGGACAGGGGGCCCGCTCCTACGAGCAGTACTTC. V and J are TRBV4-2 and TRBJ2-7, with 12 bases aligning to TRBD1. Germline CDR1 LGHNA, CDR2 YNFKEQ. V was clipped by 3 bases and J by 0 bases; unmatched bases: 6. This CDR3 spans 17 amino acids.

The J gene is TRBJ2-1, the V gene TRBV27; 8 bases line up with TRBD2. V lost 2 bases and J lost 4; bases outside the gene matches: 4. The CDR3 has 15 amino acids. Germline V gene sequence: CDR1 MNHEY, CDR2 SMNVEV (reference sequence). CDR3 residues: CASSLAGGGYNEQFF. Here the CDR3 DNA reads TGTGCCAGCAGTTTAGCGGGAGGCGGTTACAATGAGCAGTTCTTC.

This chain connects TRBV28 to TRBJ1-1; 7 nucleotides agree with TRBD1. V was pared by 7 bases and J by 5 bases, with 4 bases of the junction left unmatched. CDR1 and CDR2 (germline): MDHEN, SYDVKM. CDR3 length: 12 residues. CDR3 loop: CASNTGETEAFF. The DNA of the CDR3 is TGTGCCAGCAATACAGGGGAAACTGAAGCTTTCTTT.

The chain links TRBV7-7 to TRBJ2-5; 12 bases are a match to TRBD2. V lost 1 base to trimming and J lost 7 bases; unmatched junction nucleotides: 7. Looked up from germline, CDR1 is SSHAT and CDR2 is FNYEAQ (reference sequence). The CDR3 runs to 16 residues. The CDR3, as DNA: TGTGCCAGCAGCTTAGAACTAGCGGGAGGCGAGGGGACCCAGTACTTC. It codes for CASSLELAGGEGTQYF.

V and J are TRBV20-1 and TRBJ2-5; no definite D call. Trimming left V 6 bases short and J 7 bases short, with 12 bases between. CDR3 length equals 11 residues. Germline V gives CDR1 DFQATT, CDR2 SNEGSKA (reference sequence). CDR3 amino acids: CSANTVGTQYF. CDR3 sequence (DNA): TGCAGTGCAAACACGGTGGGGACCCAGTACTTC.

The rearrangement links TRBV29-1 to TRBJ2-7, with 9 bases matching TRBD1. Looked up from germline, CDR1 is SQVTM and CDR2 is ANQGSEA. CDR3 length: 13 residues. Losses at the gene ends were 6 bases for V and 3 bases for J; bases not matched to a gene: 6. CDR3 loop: CSVQPGQGYEQYF. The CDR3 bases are TGCAGCGTGCAGCCGGGACAGGGCTACGAGCAGTACTTC.

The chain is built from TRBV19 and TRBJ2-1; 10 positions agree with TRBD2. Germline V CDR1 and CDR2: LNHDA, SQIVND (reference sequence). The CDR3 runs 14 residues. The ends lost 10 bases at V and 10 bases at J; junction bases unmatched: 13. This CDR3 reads CATLPSGSKSEQFF. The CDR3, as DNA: TGTGCCACCCTACCTAGCGGGAGCAAGAGCGAGCAGTTCTTC.

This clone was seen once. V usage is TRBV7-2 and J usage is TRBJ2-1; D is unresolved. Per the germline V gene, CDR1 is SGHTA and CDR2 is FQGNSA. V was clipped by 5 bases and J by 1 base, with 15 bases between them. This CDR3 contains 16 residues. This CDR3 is CASSRPLGVSYNEQFF. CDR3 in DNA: TGTGCCAGCAGCCGCCCCCTAGGTGTGTCCTACAATGAGCAGTTCTTC.